This T cell receptor (beta chain) stems from a study of cytomegalovirus exposure and HLA in healthy donors. Study-wide findings and caveats: Cytomegalovirus-associated TCR beta chains were listed, numbering 164. It was reported in a later analysis that an Asian-associated ancestry cluster showed fewer N-insertions than the roughly 710-donor mean.

Vbeta (60) and Jbeta (13) primers were used in the PCR. The method was immunoSEQ multiplex PCR; TCRdb's version includes in-frame clones alone and lacks a portion of them. Of some 170,000 clones listed, 65% to 85% were seen once; the top ten hold approximately 2.6%. In germline, CDR1 is SGHTA, CDR2 FQGTGA. The ends lost 4 bases at V and 7 bases at J; junction bases unmatched: 9. The CDR3 spans 15 residues. To note about this clone: Its specificity is unknown.

The chain links TRBV7-3 to TRBJ2-2; 7 bases fit TRBD1. What was sequenced was PBMCs. The sequence was collected from a female donor in good health and CMV-seronegative. The CDR3 spells CASSSTGVSDGELFF. In nucleotides, the CDR3 is TGTGCCAGCAGCTCCACAGGGGTATCAGACGGGGAGCTGTTTTTT.